Below are 28 T cell receptor beta chains sequenced from a single sample in a study of post-analysis software for immune sequencing data. The library was made from cDNA and included unique molecular identifiers. TCRdb called the PCR reads again in MiXCR, with one record for every CDR3 protein. The sample records about 430,000 distinct CDR3 sequences, 35% to 45% being singletons. Antigens of these TCRs are unknown. Overall study results and limits: The five TRBV segments detected at higher frequency in patients than in controls included TRBV5-6, TRBV5-1 and TRBV20-1.

The sequenced sample consisted of blood. The receptors were sampled from a girl aged 2 to 9 with multiple sclerosis.

The chain carries TRBV20-1 and TRBJ1-2, with 10 bases lining up with TRBD1. Trimming cost V 0 bases and J 3 bases; bases outside gene matches: 10. Looked up from germline, CDR1 is DFQATT and CDR2 is SNEGSKA (reference sequence). The CDR3 sequence is 17 residues long. The CDR3 sequence is CSARDWGTGVFDYGYTF. CDR3 DNA sequence: TGCAGTGCTAGAGATTGGGGGACAGGGGTTTTCGACTATGGCTACACCTTC.

This clonotype turned up a few times. The chain joins TRBV7-6 to TRBJ2-7; perhaps TRBD1 as D (5 bases). V dropped 4 bases and J dropped 3 bases, with 16 bases sitting between them. CDR1 is SGHVS and CDR2 is FNYEAQ in the germline V gene. The CDR3 covers 15 residues. In DNA, the CDR3 is TGTGCCAGCAGCTCGACAGAAAGTACCCTCTACGAGCAGTACTTC. This gives the protein CASSSTESTLYEQYF.

This chain links TRBV7-9 with TRBJ1-2; 7 bases match TRBD1. The CDR3 runs 14 residues. With V trimmed by 4 bases and J by 5 bases, 7 bases remained unmatched. Germline V gene sequence: CDR1 SEHNR, CDR2 FQNEAQ (reference sequence). CDR3 sequence reads: CASSSGTVKYGYTF. In DNA form, the CDR3 reads TGTGCCAGCAGCTCCGGGACAGTGAAATATGGCTACACCTTC.

The V gene is TRBV20-1, the J gene TRBJ2-1, with D unclear. Trimming shortened V by 6 bases and J by 3 bases, and 9 bases separated the two germline ends. The CDR3 totals 12 residues. Germline V gives CDR1 DFQATT, CDR2 SNEGSKA (reference sequence). For the CDR3, the DNA is TGCAGTGCCTCGAACCTCTACAATGAGCAGTTCTTC. This sequence encodes CSASNLYNEQFF.

CDR3 in amino acids: CSANAPGLAGQETQYF. CDR3 in DNA: TGCAGTGCTAACGCACCGGGACTAGCGGGTCAAGAGACCCAGTACTTC. The V gene is TRBV20-1, the J gene TRBJ2-5; 12 bases match TRBD2. CDR1 and CDR2 (germline): DFQATT, SNEGSKA (reference sequence). J was trimmed by 2 bases and V by 4 bases; bases with no gene match: 8. The CDR3 runs to 16 residues.

This clonotype turned up a few times. This rearrangement joins TRBV12-3 or TRBV12-4 to TRBJ2-3, with 10 bases identical to TRBD2. The CDR3 runs to 14 residues. J lost 11 bases, V lost 3 bases, and 8 bases had no gene match. The DNA for the CDR3 is TGTGCCAGCAGTTTTGTGGTAGCGGGAGGACAGCAGTATTTT. It yields the protein CASSFVVAGGQQYF.

In this sample, this clonotype turned up a few times. The chain carries TRBV27 and TRBJ2-4, with 9 positions matching TRBD1. Germline CDR1 and CDR2: MNHEY and SMNVEV (reference sequence). The ends lost 5 bases at V and 3 bases at J; junction bases unmatched: 5. This CDR3 spans 15 amino acids. CDR3 sequence: CASSAGTGRKNIQYF. As DNA, the CDR3 is TGTGCCAGCAGTGCCGGGACAGGGCGCAAAAACATTCAGTACTTC.

A note on this clonotype: The junction shows a germline mismatch at one end, possibly a read error. This chain joins TRBV3-1 and TRBJ1-6, with TRBD1 as a possible D gene (6 bases). The CDR3 is made up of 15 amino acids. Germline V lookup: CDR1 LGHDT, CDR2 YNNKEL (reference sequence). The DNA of the CDR3 is TGTGCCAGCAGCCAACCCCAGGGGAAGGGGTCACCCCCCCACTTT. Residues: CASSQPQGKGSPPHF.

The chain uses TRBV29-1 and TRBJ1-1; TRBD1 is a possible D gene (6 bases). This CDR3 spans 15 amino acids. Germline assignment: CDR1 SQVTM and CDR2 ANQGSEA. The germline V and J ends were trimmed by 4 bases and 5 bases, with 20 bases remaining between them. CDR3 loop: CSVALLGQGRTEAFF. The DNA for the CDR3 is TGCAGCGTTGCTCTATTAGGGCAGGGGCGGACTGAAGCTTTCTTT.

J is TRBJ2-1 and V is TRBV3-1; D is uncertain. CDR3 length: 11 amino acids. Germline V gene data show CDR1 as LGHDT and CDR2 as YNNKEL (reference sequence). Trimming removed 1 base at V and 9 bases at J, with 4 bases between. The CDR3 here is CASSQGIEQFF. The CDR3, as DNA: TGTGCCAGCAGCCAAGGGATTGAGCAGTTCTTC.

This clonotype was seen a handful of times. The chain recombines TRBV6-6 with TRBJ2-7; D is possibly TRBD1 or TRBD2 (5 bases each). Germline CDR1 MNHNY, CDR2 SVGAGI (reference sequence). The CDR3 spans 13 residues. V lost 6 bases and J lost 2, with 11 bases in between. CDR3 bases: TGTGCCAGCAGCCGGGACGCTGCCTACGAGCAGTACTTC. This codes for CASSRDAAYEQYF.

The chain has TRBV6-5 and TRBJ1-2, with 9 bases that match TRBD1. V shed 4 bases and J 3 bases; nucleotides not matched to a gene: 9. This CDR3 spans 16 amino acids. Germline CDR1 is MNHEY and CDR2 is SVGAGI. The CDR3: CASSWTGVGFDYGYTF. CDR3 bases: TGTGCCAGCAGTTGGACAGGGGTAGGGTTCGACTATGGCTACACCTTC.

V is TRBV6-1 and J is TRBJ1-1; unclear D gene. Germline-derived CDR1 and CDR2 are MNHNS and SASEGT. The CDR3 has 15 residues. V lost 1 base, J lost 3 bases, and 12 bases lay in between. The CDR3 coding sequence is TGTGCCAGCAGTGAAGTGGCAGGCATTTACACTGAAGCTTTCTTT. As protein: CASSEVAGIYTEAFF.

This clonotype was recorded a few times. One end of the junction fails to match germline, which may point to a read error. The chain's CDR3 is CAGSLVRWGLEAFF. In DNA, the CDR3 is TGTGCCGGCAGTTTGGTAAGGTGGGGACTTGAAGCTTTCTTT. This chain connects TRBV12-3 or TRBV12-4 to TRBJ1-1, with D tentatively TRBD1 (5 bases). The CDR3 has 14 amino acids.

V and J are TRBV20-1 and TRBJ1-6; D gene unclear. V dropped 2 bases and J dropped 0 bases, with 20 bases sitting between them. This CDR3 is built from 19 residues. Germline assignment: CDR1 DFQATT and CDR2 SNEGSKA (reference sequence). CDR3 coding DNA: TGCAGTGCTAGATCAGGTCGCCTAGTAGCGAGCTCCTATAATTCACCCCTCCACTTT. The encoded protein is CSARSGRLVASSYNSPLHF.

The chain has TRBV21-1 and TRBJ2-5; TRBD1, the table's D call, lacks a check against the DNA. TRBV21-1 is a documented pseudogene. The length of the CDR3 is 14 residues. CDR3 nucleotides: TGTGCCAGCAGCTGGAGGACAGACACTGCGACCCAGTACTTC. This encodes CASSWRTDTATQYF.

The chain combines TRBV7-8 with TRBJ2-5; tentative D call: TRBD1 (5 bases). Germline V gives CDR1 SGHVS, CDR2 FQNEAQ. The germline V and J ends were trimmed by 1 base and 11 bases, with 17 bases remaining between them. The CDR3 length is 14 residues. The CDR3: CASSLGREFGEQYF. In DNA form, the CDR3 reads TGTGCCAGCAGCTTAGGCAGGGAATTTGGTGAGCAGTACTTC.

The V and J genes are TRBV20-1 and TRBJ1-3; D perhaps matches TRBD1 (6 bases). The ends were cut back, 3 bases at V and 4 bases at J, with 13 bases in the middle. Germline lookup yields CDR1 DFQATT and CDR2 SNEGSKA (reference sequence). There are 14 residues in the CDR3. Here the CDR3 reads CSASMDSNGNTIYF. The CDR3 DNA is TGCAGTGCTAGTATGGACAGTAACGGAAACACCATATATTTT.

Concerning this clonotype: This is likely a read error, given that the CDR3 carries no conserved phenylalanine or tryptophan at its end. J is TRBJ1-2 and V is TRBV18; D is ambiguous. Trimming shortened V by 4 bases and J by 8 bases, and 20 bases separated the two germline ends. CDR3 length: 15 residues. CDR1 is KGHSH, CDR2 LQKENI, per germline. The CDR3 reads CASSLSWEDAVGYTC. CDR3 nucleotides: TGTGCCAGCTCACTTAGTTGGGAGGACGCCGTCGGCTACACCTGC.

This rearrangement joins TRBV3-1 to TRBJ2-2, with D hard to call. The CDR3 loop spans 13 amino acids. The germline V gene encodes CDR1 LGHDT and CDR2 YNNKEL (reference sequence). Trimming shortened V by 5 bases and J by 3 bases, and 7 bases separated the two germline ends. CDR3 bases: TGTGCCAGCAGCGTCCCTTACACCGGGGAGCTGTTTTTT. Amino acids: CASSVPYTGELFF. Supplemented by reference TRBV3-1 and TRBJ2-2, the full variable domain reads DTAVSQTPKYLVTQMGNDKSIKCEQNLGHDTMYWYKQDSKKFLKIMFSYNNKELIINETVPNRFSPKSPDKAHLNLHINSLELGDSAVYFCASSVPYTGELFFGEGSRLTVL.

This chain uses TRBV20-1 with TRBJ2-5; TRBD2 matches at 10 bases. CDR1 and CDR2 from the germline V gene are DFQATT and SNEGSKA (reference sequence). The J segment lost 11 bases and the V segment lost 3 bases, leaving 15 bases of the junction unmatched. The CDR3 has 15 residues. CDR3 sequence reads: CSASLASGSSREQYF. The CDR3 DNA reads as TGCAGTGCTAGTCTCGCTAGCGGGAGCTCGAGGGAGCAGTACTTC.

The chain joins TRBV29-1 to TRBJ2-3; D is perhaps TRBD2 (6 bases). CDR3 size: 11 residues. The germline CDR1 and CDR2 sequences are SQVTM and ANQGSEA. The ends were cut back, 0 bases at V and 14 bases at J, with 12 bases in the middle. The CDR3 reads CSVEDGRGAYF. CDR3 DNA: TGCAGCGTTGAAGATGGGCGCGGGGCGTATTTT.

This clonotype occurred a few times. The V call is TRBV4-2, the J call TRBJ2-5; D might be TRBD1 (7 bases). Trimming removed 0 bases at V and 7 bases at J, with 12 bases between. Germline lookup yields CDR1 LGHNA and CDR2 YNFKEQ. The CDR3 contains 14 residues. In nucleotides, the CDR3 is TGTGCCAGCAGCCAAGATTATCAGGGGGGGACCCAGTACTTC. This codes for CASSQDYQGGTQYF.

This clonotype occurred a few times. The chain has TRBV20-1 and TRBJ2-4, with 7 bases matching TRBD1. The length of the CDR3 is 13 residues. The J segment lost 13 bases and the V segment lost 4 bases, leaving 13 bases of the junction unmatched. The germline CDR1 and CDR2 sequences are DFQATT and SNEGSKA (reference sequence). The CDR3 DNA reads as TGCAGTGCTATAGTAGGGGGCCCCCTTAAGCAGTACTTC. Encoded protein: CSAIVGGPLKQYF.

The genes are TRBV4-3 and TRBJ1-2; D unresolved. Germline CDR1 and CDR2: LGHNA and YSLEER. Trimming cost V 0 bases and J 7 bases, with 12 bases left between them. CDR3 size: 14 residues. The CDR3 bases are TGCGCCAGCAGCCAAGACTACGCGTTGGGTGGCTACACCTTC. Translation gives CASSQDYALGGYTF.

The V gene is TRBV29-1, the J gene TRBJ2-7; D unresolved. This CDR3 spans 13 amino acids. Trimming shortened V by 6 bases and J by 0 bases, and 12 bases separated the two germline ends. Per the germline V gene, CDR1 is SQVTM and CDR2 is ANQGSEA. CDR3 sequence (DNA): TGCAGCGTCTTGCGAGGTTTCTCCTACGAGCAGTACTTC. It translates to CSVLRGFSYEQYF.

A few counts support this clonotype. The V and J genes are TRBV4-1 and TRBJ2-7; D might be TRBD2 (6 bases). The CDR3 runs 15 residues. The germline V gene has CDR1 MGHRA and CDR2 YSYEKL. The V and J ends lost 4 bases and 0 bases respectively, with 13 bases between them. This CDR3 reads CASSPGLRSSYEQYF. The CDR3 DNA sequence: TGCGCCAGCAGCCCGGGACTCCGAAGCTCCTACGAGCAGTACTTC.

In this sample, this clonotype turned up a few times. The chain joins TRBV10-3 to TRBJ2-3, with D unclear. CDR3 size: 15 residues. Trimming left V 0 bases short and J 2 bases short, with 9 bases between. Per the germline V gene, CDR1 is ENHRY and CDR2 is SYGVKD. This chain's CDR3 is CAISESQAPTDTQYF. DNA of the CDR3: TGTGCCATCAGTGAGTCTCAGGCTCCCACAGATACGCAGTATTTT.